This TCR beta chain was identified in a study of early T cells in non-severe SARS-CoV-2 infection. Study context: Sequencing was performed on bulk RNA from unsorted whole blood, leaving chains unpaired.

The TCR library protocol was used to attach unique molecular identifiers. These identifiers were attached to individual cDNA molecules. TCRdb recomputed calls from the 5' RACE reads with MiXCR, one row per CDR3 protein. This sample has 65,000 to 95,000 distinct CDR3 sequences, with roughly a sixth found just once. Study-level findings and limits: Matches to VDJdb favored anti-spike CD8 responses and missed private and CD4 specificities.

Points on this clonotype: Its cognate antigen is unknown.

The clonotype was recovered from an adult who was a healthcare worker with PCR-confirmed SARS-CoV-2 infection or an uninfected control (not recorded which). The sequenced material came from whole blood.

CDR3 nucleotide sequence: TGTGCCAGCAGCTTGGGGCCCCGGGATACGCAGTATTTT. Amino acids: CASSLGPRDTQYF. The chain links TRBV5-4 to TRBJ2-3; unclear D gene. V dropped 0 bases and J dropped 6 bases, with 8 bases sitting between them. The CDR3 extends over 13 amino acids. Germline V lookup: CDR1 SGHNT, CDR2 YYREEE (reference sequence).